This T cell receptor beta chain was documented in a study of metastatic and nonmetastatic thyroid tumors. Prior to thyroid surgery, none of the patients had received any treatment. In its sample, this clone was seen many times. Germline is not matched at one junction end, which may reflect a read error. MiXCR reprocessed the PCR reads for TCRdb. The sample comprises around 17,000 clones, roughly 20% of which are singletons, and around 7.6% rests with the top ten. Sequencing was performed on adjacent normal tissue. This clonotype was obtained from a female donor with papillary thyroid cancer or a benign thyroid nodule (not recorded which). Some clones in this sample may be carry-over from other donors' samples.

CDR3 bases: TGCAGCGCTAGGGAGGGCTCTGGGGCCAACGTCCTGACTTTC. Residues: CSAREGSGANVLTF. The genes are TRBV20-1 and TRBJ2-6; 7 bases agree with TRBD2. The germline gives CDR1 DFQATT, CDR2 SNEGSKA (reference sequence). The CDR3 loop spans 14 amino acids.